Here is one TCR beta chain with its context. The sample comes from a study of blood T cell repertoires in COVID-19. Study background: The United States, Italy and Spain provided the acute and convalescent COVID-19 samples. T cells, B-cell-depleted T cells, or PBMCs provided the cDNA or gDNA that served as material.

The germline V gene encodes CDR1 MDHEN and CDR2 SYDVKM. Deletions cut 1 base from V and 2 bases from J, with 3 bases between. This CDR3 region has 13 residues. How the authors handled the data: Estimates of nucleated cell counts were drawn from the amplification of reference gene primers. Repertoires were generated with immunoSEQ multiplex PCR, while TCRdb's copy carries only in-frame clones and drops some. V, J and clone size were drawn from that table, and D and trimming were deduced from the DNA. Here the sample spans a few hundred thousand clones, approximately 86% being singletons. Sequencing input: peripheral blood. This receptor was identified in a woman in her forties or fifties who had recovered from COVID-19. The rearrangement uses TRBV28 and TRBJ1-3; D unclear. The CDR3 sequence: CASSLYTGNTIYF. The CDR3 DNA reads TGTGCCAGCAGTTTATACACTGGAAACACCATATATTTT.